This T cell receptor (beta chain) was recorded in a study of blood T cell repertoires in COVID-19 (dated by TCRdb to the early 2020s). Study-wide context: Samples covering the acute and convalescent phases of COVID-19 were provided by collaborators in the United States, Italy and Spain. Sample metadata almost always included a de-identified subject ID, COVID-19 status, age in years and sex. The repertoires were released in a freely available public database intended as a resource for research on the immune response to SARS-CoV-2. Samples came from the ongoing ImmuneRACE study (first 160 participants) plus 1,254 subjects from 6 global collaborators. The material from the prospective study consisted of cDNA or gDNA derived from T cells, B-cell-depleted T cells, or PBMCs. Subjects who had been exposed to COVID-19, were actively infected with it, or had recovered from it provided the deeply sampled blood TCRbeta repertoires that made up the dataset. HLA class I and class II types, where available, came from metadata supplied by the sample provider rather than from assay-based typing.

As for this clone: It has no known antigen specificity. Per-base quality was not reported, and no clone a single base away is much larger than it.

Whole blood was collected in K2EDTA tubes by collaborating institutions according to the institutions' own protocols. For TCRbeta analysis, collaborators shipped samples in one of three forms: frozen whole blood, isolated PBMCs, or DNA extracted from either of those sample types. General conclusions and limits of the study: How much clinical and demographic metadata was included differed by source and by participant, and the metadata was provided uncurated.

Trimming takes 4 bases from V and 0 bases from J, and the germline ends sit 9 bases apart. There are 14 amino acids in the CDR3, from cysteine to phenylalanine inclusive. Only the CDR3 region is kept as DNA, spanning 42 bases read in frame from base 1. TCRbeta CDR3 regions were amplified from genomic DNA using the immunoSEQ Assay, a bias-controlled multiplex PCR. Processing in the source paper ran as follows. Within the assay, amplification of reference gene primers was used to estimate how many nucleated cells each sample contained. To quantify the absolute abundance of each unique TCRbeta CDR3 rearrangement, sequence reads were collapsed and filtered. For each sample, productive Simpson clonality was calculated as the square root of Simpson's diversity index across productive rearrangements. Entries here come from immuneACCESS through TCRdb and include only in-frame sequences with V and J called. Some clones fail to appear in such tables; in the studies checked, an unresolved V gene covers under half of the shortfall, and the cause of the remainder is unknown. The V and J calls and clone size come from that table; D and trimming were worked out from the DNA. In this sample the table shows 150,000 to 200,000 clones, roughly 85% of which occur a single time. The top ten hold around 7.8% of the sample.

The sequence joins TRBV23-1 to TRBJ1-1; a tentative D match to TRBD1 spans 5 bases. TRBV23-1 belongs to the ORF category, with a function that is uncertain. The sequenced sample consisted of peripheral blood. This TCR derives from a woman in her sixties with acute or convalescent COVID-19. The DNA reads as follows: TGCGCCAGCAGTCGGGGCCTGATGAACACTGAAGCTTTCTTT. Its protein reads: CASSRGLMNTEAFF.